This is a list of T cell receptor beta chains from one sample in a study of OX40 agonist ivuxolimab in advanced cancers. Sequenced by immunoSEQ multiplex PCR; TCRdb stores in-frame clones only, minus some. The sample consists of several thousand clones, 60% to 80% of them appearing once. The sequenced sample was CD4+ or CD8+ T cells sorted from blood, obtained in a trial of the OX40 agonist ivuxolimab. The origin of the receptors is an adult with an advanced solid tumor such as melanoma, head and neck, liver or kidney cancer. The CDR3 runs from the conserved cysteine through the conserved F or W. For some rows the clone size is stated as once, few or many, or as a class when expanded; others skip it.

V gene,J gene,clone size,CDR3 protein
TRBV4-1,TRBJ2-3,NA,CASSQEERGGADTQYF
TRBV7-3,TRBJ2-5,NA,CASSASGRGRETQYF
TRBV13,TRBJ1-1,once,CASRVARGTEAFF
TRBV27,TRBJ2-5,NA,CASSLDTSGGGETQYF
TRBV7-9,TRBJ2-7,once,CASSFRAANNEQYF
TRBV4-1,TRBJ2-1,NA,CASSQDGQGEQFF
TRBV7-2,TRBJ1-4,once,CASSSGQGPREKLFF
TRBV10-3,TRBJ2-1,NA,CAISDPARVAYNEQFF
TRBV19,TRBJ2-3,once,CASSIGTETDTQYF
TRBV7-9,TRBJ1-2,few,CASSLALQGAVYGYTF
TRBV28,TRBJ1-2,NA,CASSLVGVYGYTF
TRBV28,TRBJ2-1,NA,CASSLGGARGLAGDEQFF
TRBV19,TRBJ2-4,NA,CASSPWTGLRNIQYF
TRBV7-8,TRBJ1-5,NA,CASSLSGGVLGGLEDQPQHF
TRBV7-9,TRBJ2-2,NA,CASSPMGAGELFF
TRBV9,TRBJ2-3,NA,CASSALLDTQYF
TRBV30,TRBJ1-2,NA,CAWSEVGAYGYTF
TRBV4-1,TRBJ1-5,NA,CASSQAPGGGNQPQHF
TRBV6-1,TRBJ2-3,NA,CASSENPAGTSTDTQYF
TRBV2,TRBJ1-3,NA,CALEGTEVNTIYF
TRBV7-2,TRBJ2-5,few,CATTTTSTGGETQYF
TRBV13,TRBJ2-1,NA,CASSQIGNEQFF
TRBV11-2,TRBJ2-5,once,CASSLVAGGQETQYF
TRBV27,TRBJ1-3,NA,CASSLFAGSGNTIYF
TRBV5-5,TRBJ1-1,NA,CASSLVPAEAFF
TRBV7-9,TRBJ1-2,NA,CASSLDQGASYGYTF